This T cell receptor beta chain was observed in a study of blood T cells in healthy people across ages (dated by TCRdb to the mid-2010s). About the full investigation: In model experiments, template switching captured roughly one uniquely barcoded TCR beta cDNA molecule for every two T cells. Using deep sequencing normalized with unique cDNA molecular identifiers, the study measured how TCR beta repertoire diversity changes with age. The donors were split into four age groups: young (average about 15 years), middle-aged (more than 35), aged (62) and long-lived (about 74). Donors of different ages were randomly distributed across sequencing lanes to avoid experimental bias. The study analyzed two additional independent replicas of 1 million unique cDNA reads from the same blood draw for two donors, one aged 18 to 30 and one aged 80 or older.

The library relied on 5' RACE. Sequenced using an Illumina HiSeq 2500. The second PCR ran for roughly 7 to 12 cycles and used a J-beta primer mix along with a sample-barcoded 5' primer. Each TCR beta cDNA molecule received a unique molecular identifier from a template-switch 5' adaptor carrying 12 random nucleotides. At least 2.5 million CDR3-containing paired-end reads were obtained from each sample. First-strand cDNA was synthesized from all RNA with the Mint cDNA synthesis kit, primed by a TRBC-specific oligonucleotide. All cDNA was treated with uracil-DNA glycosylase and then went through a first 18-cycle PCR with the universal primers M1SS and BC2_uni_R. Per the original workflow: Normalization of each sample was performed by random selection of 1 million high-quality reads, each carrying a distinct molecular identifier. Reads with shared molecular identifiers were discarded instead of being binned into consensus sequences. MiTCR, set to a Q25 quality threshold and the strictest error-elimination algorithm, was used for CDR3 identification, clonotype clustering and error correction. Lower-bound total TCR beta diversity was estimated with a nonparametric unseen species model using Euler transformation. Clones were called with MiXCR by TCRdb after fastp trimmed the public reads at Q25, and only in-frame beta chains were retained. Entries that share a CDR3 protein sequence are merged under the most common genes and DNA. TCRdb assigned the V and J calls; the authors' analysis was not used. In all, the sample holds hundreds of thousands of distinct CDR3 sequences, and approximately 21% of those were seen once. The ten most abundant clones make up 3% to 4.5% of the sample.

What the study reported, not specific to this receptor: Because donor CMV infection status was unknown, age-related changes in expanded clonotypes were potentially confounded. Bulk unsorted PBMC profiling prevented conclusive comparison of naive and antigen-experienced compartments. Estimates of total diversity based on one million sequenced T cells were regarded as lower bounds and as underestimates. As age increased, observed TCR beta diversity per million T cells dropped in a roughly linear way, and a significant reduction was already evident by age about 40. A strong correlation was found between observed TCR beta diversity and the percentage of naive T cells measured by flow cytometry. Compared with the aged group, the long-lived group had more naive CD4+ T cells, fewer expanded clones and increased TCR diversity, a pattern suggesting age selection.

This clonotype was seen ten or more times. Its specific antigen is unknown. No base qualities exist here, and no much larger clone lies one base off it. Measured from the cysteine to the phenylalanine, the CDR3 is 13 residues long. Just CDR3 DNA is preserved here, 39 bases in frame from base 1. Looking up the germline V gene yields CDR1 MNHNS and CDR2 SASEGT. Trimming takes 4 bases from V and 2 bases from J, and the germline ends sit 8 bases apart. The 40 or so donors, aged 6 to 90 years, were systemically healthy Caucasian individuals from Russia. Each donor gave approximately 9.3 milliliters of peripheral blood, collected into EDTA-treated Vacutainer tubes. Ficoll-Paque density-gradient centrifugation was used to isolate PBMCs, with at least 7 million per sample. Total RNA, at least 5 micrograms per sample, was extracted from PBMCs with Trizol reagent. Naive CD45RAhigh/CD27high T cell percentages were measured by flow cytometry on a PBMC aliquot from every donor.

This sequence uses TRBV6-1 and TRBJ1-2; the D segment cannot be called with confidence. Sequenced sample: blood. This TCR came from a man in his 70s in good health. The encoded CDR3 is CASSGRPNYGYTF. Read as DNA, the sequence is TGTGCCAGCAGTGGCCGTCCCAACTATGGCTACACCTTC.